Listed here are 2 T cell receptor beta chains from one sample, sequenced in a study of T-cell reconstitution after alpha-beta-depleted transplantation in children. Preparation of the TCRbeta library involved a method that used unique molecular identifiers. TCRdb analysed the PCR reads with MiXCR anew, one entry per CDR3 protein. The sample has roughly 150,000 distinct CDR3 sequences, around 10% seen once. Material: PBMCs, obtained before TCRalphabeta/CD19-depleted stem cell transplant. These receptors came from a boy younger than 10 with acute myeloid leukemia, due to receive a stem cell transplant.

The chain recombines TRBV9 with TRBJ2-7; D may be TRBD2 (6 bases). Germline V gene lookup returns CDR1 SGDLS and CDR2 YYNGEE. This CDR3 is 14 amino acids long. V lost 0 bases, J lost 6 bases, and 13 bases lay in between. CDR3 in DNA: TGTGCCAGCAGCGTAGTTACGGGGGTGAGCGAGCAGTACGTC. It yields the protein CASSVVTGVSEQYV.

This clonotype was seen at least ten times. V and J are TRBV15 and TRBJ1-2; D gene ambiguous. Trimming shortened V by 4 bases and J by 2 bases, and 5 bases separated the two germline ends. CDR1 and CDR2 from the germline V gene are LNHNV and YYDKDF (reference sequence). This CDR3 is 12 amino acids long. CDR3 sequence (DNA): TGTGCCACCAGCACCGACAACTATGGCTACACCTTC. Translated, it gives CATSTDNYGYTF.